This TCR beta chain was identified during a study of glioma-infiltrating T cells. Study-wide results and limits: Tissue and blood shared very few CDR3 sequences. Above-expected tissue-blood divergence occurred in all gliomas, most in low-grade ones.

This CDR3 is 17 amino acids long. Looked up from germline, CDR1 is DFQATT and CDR2 is SNEGSKA (reference sequence). In the case of this clonotype: What it binds is not known. At one boundary the junction diverges from the germline segment, which might be a read error.

The iRepertoire nested amplicon-rescue multiplex PCR amplified TCR alpha and beta CDR3s from RNA. TCRdb processed the multiplex PCR reads anew with MiXCR; each CDR3 protein has one entry. The top ten clones hold under 35% of a sample with around 130,000 distinct CDR3 sequences, roughly a quarter of them seen once. This chain uses TRBV20-1 with TRBJ2-2, with TRBD2 identical over 12 bases. The specimen was glioma tissue, nonneoplastic brain tissue, or PBMCs (not recorded which). The source is a human donor with low-grade glioma or glioblastoma, undergoing nonglioma brain surgery, or in good health (not recorded which). CDR3 DNA sequence: TGCAGTGCTAGAGGACTAGCGGGGGAAATCAACACCGGGGAGCTGTCTTTT. This translates into CSARGLAGEINTGELSF.